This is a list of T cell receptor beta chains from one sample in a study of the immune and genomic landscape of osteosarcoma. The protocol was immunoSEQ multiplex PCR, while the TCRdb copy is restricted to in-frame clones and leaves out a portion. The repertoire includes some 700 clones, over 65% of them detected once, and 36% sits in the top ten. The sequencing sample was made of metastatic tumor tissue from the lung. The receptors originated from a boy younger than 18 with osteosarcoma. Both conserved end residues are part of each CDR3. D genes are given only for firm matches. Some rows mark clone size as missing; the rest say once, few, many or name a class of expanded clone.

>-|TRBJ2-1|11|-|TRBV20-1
TGCAGTGCTCACGGGGACAATGAGCAGTTCTTC
CSAHGDNEQFF
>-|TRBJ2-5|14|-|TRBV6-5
TGTGCCAGCAGTAACCCAGGGGGAGGGGAGACCCAGTACTTC
CASSNPGGGETQYF
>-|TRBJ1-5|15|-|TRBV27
TGTGCCAGCAGTCGCAATGGGGGAAGCAATCAGCCCCAGCATTTT
CASSRNGGSNQPQHF
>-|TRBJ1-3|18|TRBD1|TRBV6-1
TGTGCCAGCAGTGAAGCAGTTGGGACAGGGGCCCCTGGAAACACCATATATTTT
CASSEAVGTGAPGNTIYF
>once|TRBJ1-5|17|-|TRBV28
TGTGCCAGCAGTTTACCCTATTTTGGACAGCTGAATCAGCCCCAGCATTTT
CASSLPYFGQLNQPQHF
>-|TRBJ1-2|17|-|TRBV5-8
TGTGCCAGCAGCCCCAACGTTGGGGGACACCCTAGGGATGGCTACACCTTC
CASSPNVGGHPRDGYTF
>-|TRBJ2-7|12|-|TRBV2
TGTGCCAGCAGTGAACAAATTTACGAGCAGTACTTC
CASSEQIYEQYF
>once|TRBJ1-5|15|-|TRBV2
TGTGCCAGCAGTGGGGAAGCGGGGGTTCATCAGCCCCAGCATTTT
CASSGEAGVHQPQHF
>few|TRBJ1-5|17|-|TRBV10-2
TGCGCCAGCAGTGAGTCCGGCAGGCGGGATAGCAATCAGCCCCAGCATTTT
CASSESGRRDSNQPQHF
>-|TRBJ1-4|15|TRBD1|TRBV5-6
TGTGCCAGCAGCTCCGAGGGACAGACTAATGAAAAACTGTTTTTT
CASSSEGQTNEKLFF
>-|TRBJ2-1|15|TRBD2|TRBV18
TGTGCCAGCTCTCCCCTGGGGGAGGGCTACAATGAGCAGTTCTTC
CASSPLGEGYNEQFF
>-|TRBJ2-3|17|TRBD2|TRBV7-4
TGTGCCAGCAGCTTCCTAGCGGGAGGGCCCCCGACAGATACGCAGTATTTT
CASSFLAGGPPTDTQYF
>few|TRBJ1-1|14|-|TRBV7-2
TGTGCCAGCAGCTTAGCGGAGGTATACACTGAAGCTTTCTTT
CASSLAEVYTEAFF
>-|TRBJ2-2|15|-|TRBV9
TGTGCCAGCAGCGTAGGGGTCTTGAACACCGGGGAGCTGTTTTTT
CASSVGVLNTGELFF
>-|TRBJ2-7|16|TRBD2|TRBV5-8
TGTGCCAGCAGCCCGGAAAGCGGGAGCTATCGCTACGAGCAGTACTTC
CASSPESGSYRYEQYF
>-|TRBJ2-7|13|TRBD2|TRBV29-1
TGCAGCTGTAGCGGGAGGGCCGTCTACGAGCAGTACTTC
CSCSGRAVYEQYF
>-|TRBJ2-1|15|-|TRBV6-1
TGTGCCAGCAGTATAACTTTCACTTCCTACAATGAGCAGTTCTTC
CASSITFTSYNEQFF
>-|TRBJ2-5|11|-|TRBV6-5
TGTGCCAGCACCCAGCGGGAGACCCAGTACTTC
CASTQRETQYF
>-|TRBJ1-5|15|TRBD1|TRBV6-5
TGTGCCAGCAGTTACCGGCAGGGGGGCAATCAGCCCCAGCATTTT
CASSYRQGGNQPQHF
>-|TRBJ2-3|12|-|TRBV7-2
TGTGCCAGCAGCTCGGCTAGCGTCGAGCAGTATTTT
CASSSASVEQYF
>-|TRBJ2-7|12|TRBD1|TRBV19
TGTGCCAGTAGCCCAGGGGGCTACGAGCAGTACTTC
CASSPGGYEQYF
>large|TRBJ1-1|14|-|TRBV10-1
TGCGCCAGCAGTGAGGCAGCATGGGGCACTGAAGCTTTCTTT
CASSEAAWGTEAFF